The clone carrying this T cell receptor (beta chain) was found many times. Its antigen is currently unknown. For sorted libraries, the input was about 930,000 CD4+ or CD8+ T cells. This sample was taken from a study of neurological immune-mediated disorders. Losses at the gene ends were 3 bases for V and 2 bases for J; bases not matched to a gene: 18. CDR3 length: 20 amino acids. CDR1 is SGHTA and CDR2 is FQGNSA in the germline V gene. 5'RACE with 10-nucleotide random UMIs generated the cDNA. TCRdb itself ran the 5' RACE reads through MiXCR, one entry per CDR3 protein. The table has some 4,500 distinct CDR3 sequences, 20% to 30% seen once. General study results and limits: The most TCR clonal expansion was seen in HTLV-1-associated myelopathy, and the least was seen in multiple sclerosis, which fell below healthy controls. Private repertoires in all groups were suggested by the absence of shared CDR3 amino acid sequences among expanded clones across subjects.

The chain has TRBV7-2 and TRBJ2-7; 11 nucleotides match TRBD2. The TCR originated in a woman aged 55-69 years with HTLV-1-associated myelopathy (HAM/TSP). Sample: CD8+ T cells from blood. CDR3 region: CASSFTLTGKLAGGPYEQYF. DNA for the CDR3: TGTGCCAGCAGCTTCACACTGACAGGGAAATTAGCGGGAGGGCCCTACGAGCAGTACTTC.